A selection of T cell receptor beta chains follows, all from one sample in a study of cytomegalovirus exposure and HLA in healthy donors. TCRdb's table, derived via immunoSEQ multiplex PCR, lists solely in-frame clones and lacks some. The sample includes more than 150,000 clones, about 80% seen only once; the top ten take about 0.64%. Material: PBMCs. These receptors came from a boy aged 5-17 years in good health and CMV-seronegative. The CDR3 runs from the conserved cysteine through the conserved F or W. The D gene is left open where the match is weak. The size of a clone is reported for some rows only, either as once, few or many, or as a class for expanded clones.

J gene: TRBJ1-1; D gene: -; V gene: TRBV5-6; clone size: few; CDR3 DNA: TGTGCCAGCACCCTGGGGGGGCGGTCTATGAACACTGAAGCTTTCTTT; CDR3 protein: CASTLGGRSMNTEAFF
J gene: TRBJ2-1; D gene: TRBD2; V gene: TRBV5-4; clone size: -; CDR3 DNA: TGTGCCAGCAGCTTCGGACTAGCGGGAGCCCCCTACAATGAGCAGTTCTTC; CDR3 protein: CASSFGLAGAPYNEQFF
J gene: TRBJ2-3; D gene: TRBD2; V gene: TRBV11-2; clone size: -; CDR3 DNA: TGTGCCAGCAGCCCTAGACTAGCGGGGGTGCCAGGGTCCACAGATACGCAGTATTTT; CDR3 protein: CASSPRLAGVPGSTDTQYF
J gene: TRBJ2-2; D gene: -; V gene: TRBV7-2; clone size: -; CDR3 DNA: TGTGCCAGCAGCTTAGGAGGGAGGGGGGAGCTGTTTTTT; CDR3 protein: CASSLGGRGELFF
J gene: TRBJ1-5; D gene: TRBD1; V gene: TRBV15; clone size: -; CDR3 DNA: TGTGCCACCAGCAGAGGTGGACAGGGGCGAGACCAGCCCCAGCATTTT; CDR3 protein: CATSRGGQGRDQPQHF
J gene: TRBJ1-2; D gene: TRBD1; V gene: TRBV30; clone size: -; CDR3 DNA: TGTGCCTCTACTACGACAGGGAATGGCTACACCTTC; CDR3 protein: CASTTTGNGYTF
J gene: TRBJ1-2; D gene: -; V gene: TRBV5-4; clone size: -; CDR3 DNA: TGTGCCAGCAGCCCTCTCTATGGGGGCGCACATGGCTACACCTTC; CDR3 protein: CASSPLYGGAHGYTF
J gene: TRBJ1-1; D gene: -; V gene: TRBV11-1; clone size: -; CDR3 DNA: TGTGCCAGCAGCCGCGAGAGAGACACTGGAGCTTTCTTT; CDR3 protein: CASSRERDTGAFF
J gene: TRBJ1-6; D gene: -; V gene: TRBV9; clone size: -; CDR3 DNA: TGTGCCAGCAGCGTGACGGACAGACCAAATTCACCCCTCCACTTT; CDR3 protein: CASSVTDRPNSPLHF
J gene: TRBJ2-7; D gene: TRBD2; V gene: TRBV6-6; clone size: few; CDR3 DNA: TGTGCCAGCAGTTACTCGAGGACTAGCTACGAGCAGTACTTC; CDR3 protein: CASSYSRTSYEQYF
J gene: TRBJ2-7; D gene: -; V gene: TRBV19; clone size: -; CDR3 DNA: TGTGCCAGTAGCCAGGAGGGACTTGGCGAGCAGTACTTC; CDR3 protein: CASSQEGLGEQYF
J gene: TRBJ1-2; D gene: TRBD1; V gene: TRBV7-8; clone size: -; CDR3 DNA: TGTGCCAGCAGCTTAAGGGACAGCCTACACGCAACTAACTATGGCTACACCTTC; CDR3 protein: CASSLRDSLHATNYGYTF
J gene: TRBJ2-7; D gene: -; V gene: TRBV6-5; clone size: -; CDR3 DNA: TGTGCCATGGCCGAACAGGGAGGGTCCTACGAGCAGTACTTC; CDR3 protein: CAMAEQGGSYEQYF
J gene: TRBJ2-7; D gene: -; V gene: TRBV30; clone size: once; CDR3 DNA: TGTGCCTGGTCCGGGACTCAAAAGCGCGAGCAGTACTTC; CDR3 protein: CAWSGTQKREQYF
J gene: TRBJ2-5; D gene: -; V gene: TRBV5-1; clone size: -; CDR3 DNA: TGCGCCAGCAGCTTGTCGTTAAACCAAGAGACCCAGTACTTC; CDR3 protein: CASSLSLNQETQYF
J gene: TRBJ2-7; D gene: -; V gene: TRBV6-1; clone size: once; CDR3 DNA: TGTGCCAGCAGTGAAGTTGCAGGGTCGGCCGAGCAGTACTTC; CDR3 protein: CASSEVAGSAEQYF
J gene: TRBJ1-2; D gene: TRBD1; V gene: TRBV7-9; clone size: once; CDR3 DNA: TGTTCCAGCAGTCATCGTCCGGGACAGGGGGCTGAGATGGATGGCTACACCTTC; CDR3 protein: CSSSHRPGQGAEMDGYTF
J gene: TRBJ1-2; D gene: -; V gene: TRBV6-1; clone size: -; CDR3 DNA: TGTGCCAGCAGTGAAGCCGTTGGCAGAGGGTATGGCTACACCTTC; CDR3 protein: CASSEAVGRGYGYTF
J gene: TRBJ2-7; D gene: TRBD1; V gene: TRBV7-7; clone size: -; CDR3 DNA: TGTGCTAGCAGCTTACCGACAGGGCTAATCTACGAGCAGTACTTC; CDR3 protein: CASSLPTGLIYEQYF
J gene: TRBJ1-1; D gene: -; V gene: TRBV6-6; clone size: -; CDR3 DNA: TGTGCCAGTGTAGGAGAGTCCAGGGAGGTGCTAGCTTTCTTT; CDR3 protein: CASVGESREVLAFF
J gene: TRBJ2-1; D gene: TRBD2; V gene: TRBV5-1; clone size: -; CDR3 DNA: TGCGCCAGCAGCTTGACCTTGGGACTAGCGGGAGACAATGAGCAGTTCTTC; CDR3 protein: CASSLTLGLAGDNEQFF
J gene: TRBJ1-5; D gene: -; V gene: TRBV7-6; clone size: -; CDR3 DNA: TGTGCCAGCAGCTTAGGTAGAGGTAATCAGCCCCAGCATTTT; CDR3 protein: CASSLGRGNQPQHF
J gene: TRBJ1-2; D gene: TRBD1; V gene: TRBV19; clone size: -; CDR3 DNA: TGTGCCAGTAGTACCAGCCGGGACAGTGATGGCTACACCTTC; CDR3 protein: CASSTSRDSDGYTF
J gene: TRBJ2-5; D gene: -; V gene: TRBV7-2; clone size: -; CDR3 DNA: TGTGCCAGCAGCCTTTCGACAGCTAGACAAGAGACCCAGTACTTC; CDR3 protein: CASSLSTARQETQYF
J gene: TRBJ2-3; D gene: TRBD1; V gene: TRBV12-5; clone size: -; CDR3 DNA: TGTGCTAGTGGCCGGGGACAGGGTGTTGGGGGGAGCACAGATACGCAGTATTTT; CDR3 protein: CASGRGQGVGGSTDTQYF